The following is a T cell receptor (beta chain) sequence with its context. This entry belongs to a study of T cell changes during pregnancy in multiple sclerosis. Here immunoSEQ multiplex PCR was the method, and the copy in TCRdb shows in-frame clones only, minus some. The sample shows roughly 73,000 clones, around nine tenths of them seen only once. Germline V gene lookup returns CDR1 SGHTA and CDR2 FQGNSA. V shed 5 bases, J shed 9 bases, and the junction held 11 bases outside the gene matches. This CDR3 spans 15 amino acids. The chain links TRBV7-2 to TRBJ2-5; 11 bases are a match to TRBD2. The receptor was isolated from a female donor in good health, enrolled as a control in a pregnancy study. This specimen consisted of peripheral blood, obtained in the second trimester of pregnancy. CDR3 region: CASSPGGVAGGAQYF. The CDR3 nucleotides read TGTGCCAGCAGCCCCGGCGGAGTAGCGGGGGGGGCCCAGTACTTC.